This T cell receptor (beta chain) was captured by sequencing in a study of OX40 agonist ivuxolimab in advanced cancers. For the study at large: Checkpoint inhibitors had been given previously to approximately 41% of patients.

Losses at the gene ends were 8 bases for V and 5 bases for J; bases not matched to a gene: 7. CDR1 ENHRY and CDR2 SYGVKD come from the germline V gene. The length of the CDR3 is 14 residues. Profiled with immunoSEQ multiplex PCR; TCRdb holds only in-frame clones, not every one. The sample shows under 85,000 clones, around 86% of them seen only once. The sequence came from an adult with an advanced solid tumor such as melanoma, head and neck, liver or kidney cancer. The sequences come from CD4+ or CD8+ T cells sorted from blood, collected in a trial of the OX40 agonist ivuxolimab. This chain links TRBV10-3 with TRBJ2-5; 11 bases agree with TRBD1. CDR3 DNA: TGTGCCATCTCCGGGGACAGGGGGTTGGAGACCCAGTACTTC. Translation: CAISGDRGLETQYF.